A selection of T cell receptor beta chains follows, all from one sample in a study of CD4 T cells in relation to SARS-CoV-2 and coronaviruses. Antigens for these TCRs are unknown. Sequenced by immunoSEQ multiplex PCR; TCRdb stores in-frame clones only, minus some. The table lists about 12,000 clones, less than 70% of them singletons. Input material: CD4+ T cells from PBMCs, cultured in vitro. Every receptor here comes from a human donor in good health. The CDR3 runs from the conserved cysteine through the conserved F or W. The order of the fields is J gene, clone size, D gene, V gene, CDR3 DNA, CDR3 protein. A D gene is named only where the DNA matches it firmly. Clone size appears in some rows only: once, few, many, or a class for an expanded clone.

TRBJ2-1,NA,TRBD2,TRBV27,TGTGCCAGCAGTACCCTTTTCCTCCCGCTAGCGGGAGGGCCCTTAAGCTCCTACAATGAGCAGTTCTTC,CASSTLFLPLAGGPLSSYNEQFF
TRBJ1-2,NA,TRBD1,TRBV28,TGTGCCAGCAGTTTACAACAGGGGAACTATGGCTACACCTTC,CASSLQQGNYGYTF
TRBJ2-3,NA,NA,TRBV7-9,TGTGCCAGCAGCTTAGTAGAGGGGGATACGCAGTATTTT,CASSLVEGDTQYF
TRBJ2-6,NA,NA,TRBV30,TGTGCCTGGAGCGGGGGTCAGGGGGCCAACGTCCTGACTTTC,CAWSGGQGANVLTF
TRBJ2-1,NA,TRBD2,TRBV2,TGTGCCAGCGACCACGGACTAGCCTACAATGAGCAGTTCTTC,CASDHGLAYNEQFF
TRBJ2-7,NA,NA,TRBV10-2,TGCGCCAGCGGCGAACAGCAGTACTTC,CASGEQQYF
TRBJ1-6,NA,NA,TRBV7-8,TGTGCCAGCAGCTTAGTAAGGGATGGCGCCTATAATTCACCCCTCCACTTT,CASSLVRDGAYNSPLHF
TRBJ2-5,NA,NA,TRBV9,TGTGCCAGCAGCGTACAGATGGGGCCGCAAGAGACCCAGTACTTC,CASSVQMGPQETQYF
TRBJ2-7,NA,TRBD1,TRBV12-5,TGTGCTAGTGGTTTGGTACTTACAGGGGGGCCCCACGAGCAGTACTTC,CASGLVLTGGPHEQYF
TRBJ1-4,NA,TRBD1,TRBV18,TGTGCCAGCTCCCCTGGACAGGAGGAAGAAAAACTGTTTTTT,CASSPGQEEEKLFF
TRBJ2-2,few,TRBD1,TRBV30,TGTGCCTGGAGTGACCCAGGACAGGGTGACACCGGGGAGCTGTTTTTT,CAWSDPGQGDTGELFF
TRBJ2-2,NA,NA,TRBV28,TGTGCCAGCAGTCCAAGGGTGGCCGGGGAGCTGTTTTTT,CASSPRVAGELFF
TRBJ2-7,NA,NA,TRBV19,TGTGCCAGTAGTATGGCGCTAGGGGGATACGAGCAGTACTTC,CASSMALGGYEQYF
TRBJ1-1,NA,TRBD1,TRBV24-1,TGTGCCACCAGTGACCGGGACAGGGAAGCTTTCTTT,CATSDRDREAFF
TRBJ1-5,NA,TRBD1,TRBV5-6,TGTGCCAGCAGCTTACGCCCCGACAGGGATAGCAATCAGCCCCAGCATTTT,CASSLRPDRDSNQPQHF
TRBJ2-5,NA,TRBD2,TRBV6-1,TGTGCCAGCAGTGAAAACACTAGCGAGCGGGAGACCCAGTACTTC,CASSENTSERETQYF
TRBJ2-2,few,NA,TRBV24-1,TGTGCCACCAGTGCGGGGGGCCTTCGAACCGGGGAGCTGTTTTTT,CATSAGGLRTGELFF
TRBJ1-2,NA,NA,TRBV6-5,TGTGCCAGCAGTTACGGCTGGGTCCCGGACAACTATGGCTACACCTTC,CASSYGWVPDNYGYTF
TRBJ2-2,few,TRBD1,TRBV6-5,TGTGCCACCAGGGGGTGGGCGGGGGAGCTGTTTTTT,CATRGWAGELFF
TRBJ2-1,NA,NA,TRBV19,TGTGCCAGTAACCTAGGAGATGGCTACAATGAGCAGTTCTTC,CASNLGDGYNEQFF
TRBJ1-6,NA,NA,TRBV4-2,TGTGCCAGCAGCCAAGACCCAGGAGGGACGGTCTATAATTCACCCCTCCACTTT,CASSQDPGGTVYNSPLHF
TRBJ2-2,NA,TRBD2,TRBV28,TGTGCCAGCAGTTTAGGGAGCGGGGCGAACACCGGGGAGCTGTTTTTT,CASSLGSGANTGELFF
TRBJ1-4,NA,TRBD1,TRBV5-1,TGCGCCAGCAGCGTAATTGGGACAGTTAATGAAAAACTGTTTTTT,CASSVIGTVNEKLFF
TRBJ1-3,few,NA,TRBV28,TGTGCCAGCATCCGGGACTCTGGAAACACCATATATTTT,CASIRDSGNTIYF
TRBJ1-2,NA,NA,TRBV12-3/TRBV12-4,TGTGCCAGCAGTTTCGGTAACTATGGCTACACCTTC,CASSFGNYGYTF
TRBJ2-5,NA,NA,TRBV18,TGTGCCAGCTCCCCCCTTCTCCGACAGGCGGCGGGGCCTGCGAAAGAGACCCAGTACTTC,CASSPLLRQAAGPAKETQYF
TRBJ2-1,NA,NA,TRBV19,TGTGCCAGTAGTATAGTGTTCAGGGGAGACAATGAGCAGTTCTTC,CASSIVFRGDNEQFF
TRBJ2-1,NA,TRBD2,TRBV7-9,TGTGCCAGCAGCTTATCGACAGGACTAGCGAATGAGCAGTTCTTC,CASSLSTGLANEQFF
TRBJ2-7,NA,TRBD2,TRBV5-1,TGCGCCAGCAGCGCCCAGACTAGCCGCCCGCTGGAGCAGTACTTC,CASSAQTSRPLEQYF
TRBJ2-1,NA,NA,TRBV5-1,TGCGCCAGCACCCTCTGGGGGTCCTACAATGAGCAGTTCTTC,CASTLWGSYNEQFF
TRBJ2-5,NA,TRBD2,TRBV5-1,TGCGCCAGCAGCCCGGGACTAGCGGAAGAGACCCAGTACTTC,CASSPGLAEETQYF
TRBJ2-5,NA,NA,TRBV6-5,TGTGCCAGCAGTCTGGGCCTTACGCGGGAGACCCAGTACTTC,CASSLGLTRETQYF
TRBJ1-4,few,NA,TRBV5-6,TGTGCCAGCAGCCCGGGGGCAACTAATGAAAAACTGTTTTTT,CASSPGATNEKLFF
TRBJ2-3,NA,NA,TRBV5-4,TGTGCCAGCAGCTTCCCCGGGGGACTCACAGATACGCAGTATTTT,CASSFPGGLTDTQYF
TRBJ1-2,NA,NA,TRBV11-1,TGTGCCAGCAGCTTAGAACCCAACTATGGCTACACCTTC,CASSLEPNYGYTF
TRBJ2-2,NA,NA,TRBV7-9,TGTGCCAGCAGACAAGACAAGAACACCGGGGAGCTGTTTTTT,CASRQDKNTGELFF
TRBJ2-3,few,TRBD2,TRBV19,TGTGCCAGTAGTATCTATGGCGGGAGGGGGACAGATACGCAGTATTTT,CASSIYGGRGTDTQYF
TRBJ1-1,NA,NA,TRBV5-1,TGCGCCAGCAGCTTCGAGGGGGGCACTGAAGCTTTCTTT,CASSFEGGTEAFF
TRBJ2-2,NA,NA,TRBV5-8,TGTGCCAGCAGCTGGGGCCCTATGCCCGGGGAGCTGTTTTTT,CASSWGPMPGELFF
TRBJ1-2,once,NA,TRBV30,TGTGCCTGGAGTACGACTCCCGCACGCTACACCTTC,CAWSTTPARYTF
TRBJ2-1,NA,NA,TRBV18,TGTGCCAGCTCACCACTTGGAGGAGTAGGCAATGAGCAGTTCTTC,CASSPLGGVGNEQFF
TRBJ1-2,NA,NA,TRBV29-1,TGCAGCGTTGAGTCCCCTGGAGGCTACACCTTC,CSVESPGGYTF
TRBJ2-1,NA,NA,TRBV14,TGTGCCAGCAGCCCCAACACCGAGCAGTTCTTC,CASSPNTEQFF
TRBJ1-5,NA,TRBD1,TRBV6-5,TGTGCCAGTACCTTTGGGACAGATAGCAATCAGCCCCAGCATTTT,CASTFGTDSNQPQHF
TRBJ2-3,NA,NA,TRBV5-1,TGCGCCAGCAGCTTAGACATCGGGGATACGCAGTATTTT,CASSLDIGDTQYF
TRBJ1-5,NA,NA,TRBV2,TGTGCCAGCAGTGAATGGTATGTCAGTCGCAATCAGCCCCAGCATTTT,CASSEWYVSRNQPQHF
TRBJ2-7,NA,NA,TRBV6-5,TGTGCCAGCAGTTATTCGTCACGGGCTCACTACGAGCAGTACTTC,CASSYSSRAHYEQYF
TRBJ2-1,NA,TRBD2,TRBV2,TGTGCCAGCAGTGACCGGCTAGCGGGAGACTACAATGAGCAGTTCTTC,CASSDRLAGDYNEQFF
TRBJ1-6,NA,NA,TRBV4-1,TGCGCCAGCAGCCAGCAGAACCAGGGTAAAGTCCTCCACTTT,CASSQQNQGKVLHF
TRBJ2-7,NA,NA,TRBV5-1,TGCGCCAGCAGCTTGGAACTGGCTTCCTACGAGCAGTACTTC,CASSLELASYEQYF
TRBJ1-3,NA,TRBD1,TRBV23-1,TGCGCCAGCAGTCTGGAGCCCCCGGGACAGGGGTCCCTACCCATATATTTT,CASSLEPPGQGSLPIYF
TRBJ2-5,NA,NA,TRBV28,TGTGCCAGCAGTTTATTATTCACCCTACAGGTCCGCCAAGAGACCCAGTACTTC,CASSLLFTLQVRQETQYF
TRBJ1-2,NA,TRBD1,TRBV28,TGTGCCAGCAAGGGTCCCCAGGGGGAGTCGGTTGGCTACACCTTC,CASKGPQGESVGYTF
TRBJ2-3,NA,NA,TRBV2,TGTGCCAGCAGCGAATATACAGATACGCAGTATTTT,CASSEYTDTQYF